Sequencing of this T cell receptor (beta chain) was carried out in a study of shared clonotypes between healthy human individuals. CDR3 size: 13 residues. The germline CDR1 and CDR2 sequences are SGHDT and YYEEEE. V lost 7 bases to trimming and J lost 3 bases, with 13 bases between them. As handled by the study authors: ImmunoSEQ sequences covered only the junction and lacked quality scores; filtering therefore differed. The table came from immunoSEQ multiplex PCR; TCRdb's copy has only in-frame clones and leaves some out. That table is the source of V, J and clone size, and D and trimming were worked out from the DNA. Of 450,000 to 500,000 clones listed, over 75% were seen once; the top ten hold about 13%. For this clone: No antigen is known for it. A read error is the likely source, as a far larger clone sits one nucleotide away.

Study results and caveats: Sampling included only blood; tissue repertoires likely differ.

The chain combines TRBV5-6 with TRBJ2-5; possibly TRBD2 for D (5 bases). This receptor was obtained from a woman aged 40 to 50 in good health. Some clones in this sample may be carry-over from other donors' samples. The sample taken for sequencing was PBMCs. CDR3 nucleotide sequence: TGTGCCAGCGCCGCGGGTGTAAAAGAGACCCAGTACTTC. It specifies CASAAGVKETQYF.